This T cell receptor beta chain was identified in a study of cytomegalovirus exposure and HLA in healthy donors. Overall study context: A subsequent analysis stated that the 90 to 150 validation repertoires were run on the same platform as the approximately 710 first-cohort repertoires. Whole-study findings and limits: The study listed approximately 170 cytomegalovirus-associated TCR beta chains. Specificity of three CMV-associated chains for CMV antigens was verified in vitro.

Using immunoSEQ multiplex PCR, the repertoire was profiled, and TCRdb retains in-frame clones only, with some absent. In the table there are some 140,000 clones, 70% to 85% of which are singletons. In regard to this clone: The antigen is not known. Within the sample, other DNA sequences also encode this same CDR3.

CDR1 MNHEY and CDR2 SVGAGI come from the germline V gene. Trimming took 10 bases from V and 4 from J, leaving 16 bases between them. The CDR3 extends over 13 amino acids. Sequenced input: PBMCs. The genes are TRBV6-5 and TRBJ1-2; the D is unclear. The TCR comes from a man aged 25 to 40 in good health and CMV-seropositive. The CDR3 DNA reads TGTGCCACATTTAGTCCGTACCGCTATGGCTACACCTTC. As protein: CATFSPYRYGYTF.